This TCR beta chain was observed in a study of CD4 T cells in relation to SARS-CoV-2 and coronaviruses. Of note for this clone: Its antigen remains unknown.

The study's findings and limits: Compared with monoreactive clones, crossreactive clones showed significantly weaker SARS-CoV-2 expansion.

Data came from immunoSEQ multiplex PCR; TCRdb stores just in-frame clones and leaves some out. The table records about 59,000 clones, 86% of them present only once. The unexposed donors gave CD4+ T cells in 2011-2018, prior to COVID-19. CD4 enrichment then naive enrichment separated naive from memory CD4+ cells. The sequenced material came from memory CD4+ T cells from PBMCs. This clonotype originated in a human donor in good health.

CDR3 DNA sequence: TGTGCCAGCAGTACTCGACGGCCAGCAGAGCTGTTTTTT. It translates to CASSTRRPAELFF. This chain joins TRBV6-2 or TRBV6-3 and TRBJ2-2; no reliable D call. The CDR3 runs to 13 residues. V lost 5 bases and J lost 11, with 15 bases in between. Germline V gene lookup returns CDR1 MNHEY and CDR2 SVGEGT.